The 23 T cell receptor beta chains below all came from one sample that was sequenced in a study of blood T cells in healthy people across ages. Sample-barcoded 5' priming and a J-beta primer mix drove a second PCR of roughly 6 to 12 cycles. TCRdb re-derived calls from the 5' RACE reads in MiXCR, one entry per CDR3 protein. The sample records fewer than 2,000,000 distinct CDR3 sequences, roughly a third being singletons. What was sequenced was blood. Receptor source: a woman younger than 45 in good health.

Only a few counts were recorded for this clonotype. The CDR3 loop reads CASSVAAGYGYTF. The DNA of the CDR3 is TGTGCCAGCAGTGTGGCAGCCGGCTATGGCTACACCTTC. The V call is TRBV25-1, the J call TRBJ1-2; D remains ambiguous. Looked up from germline, CDR1 is MGHDK and CDR2 is SYGVNS. V lost 4 bases to trimming and J lost 4 bases, with 10 bases between them. The CDR3 totals 13 residues.

This clonotype was found a few times. The rearrangement links TRBV7-3 to TRBJ2-1, with 7 bases that match TRBD2. V was pared by 5 bases and J by 0 bases, with 7 bases of the junction left unmatched. The germline V gene encodes CDR1 SGHTA and CDR2 FQGTGA. CDR3 length: 16 residues. The chain's CDR3 is CASSPIAGSSYNEQFF. As DNA, the CDR3 is TGTGCCAGCAGCCCTATAGCGGGTAGCTCCTACAATGAGCAGTTCTTC.

This clonotype was seen more than once but under ten times. The chain carries TRBV5-1 and TRBJ2-7; either TRBD1 or TRBD2 may supply D (8 bases each). CDR3 size: 16 residues. Trimming stripped 2 bases from V and 5 bases from J, with 20 bases between. Per germline, CDR1 SGHRS and CDR2 YFSETQ. The CDR3 here is CASSFRTGPAGDEQYF. CDR3 bases: TGCGCCAGCAGCTTTCGGACAGGGCCAGCGGGGGACGAGCAGTACTTC.

This clonotype has only a few counts. This chain joins TRBV5-1 and TRBJ1-5, with D possibly being TRBD1 (5 bases). This CDR3 has 13 amino acids. V was cut by 3 bases and J by 6 bases, with 10 bases left in between. From germline, CDR1 is SGHRS and CDR2 YFSETQ. The CDR3 sequence: CASSWDGVQPQHF. In DNA form, the CDR3 reads TGCGCCAGCAGCTGGGACGGTGTTCAGCCCCAGCATTTT.

For the CDR3, the DNA is TGTGCCAGCAGCTCCCCCGGGGCTAGCGGGGAGACCCAGTACTTC. This translates into CASSSPGASGETQYF. V usage is TRBV5-5 and J usage is TRBJ2-5; 8 nucleotides agree with TRBD2. The V gene end was trimmed by 3 bases and the J gene end by 5 bases; junction bases not matched to a gene: 9. Germline CDR1 and CDR2: SGHKS and YYEKEE (reference sequence). CDR3 length equals 15 residues. Variable domain in full (rest from reference TRBV5-5 and TRBJ2-5): DAGVTQSPTHLIKTRGQQVTLRCSPISGHKSVSWYQQVLGQGPQFIFQYYEKEERGRGNFPDRFSARQFPNYSSELNVNALLLGDSALYLCASSSPGASGETQYFGPGTRLLVL.

This chain links TRBV25-1 with TRBJ1-1; 9 bases align to TRBD1. The CDR3 sequence is 13 residues long. Germline V gives CDR1 MGHDK, CDR2 SYGVNS. Unmatched junction bases numbered 2, after V lost 1 base and J lost 8 bases. The CDR3 bases are TGTGCCAGCAGTGAATCCGGGACAGGGGAAGCTTTCTTT. Translated, it gives CASSESGTGEAFF. The full variable domain, in which reference TRBV25-1 and TRBJ1-1 provide the parts outside the CDR3, is EADIYQTPRYLVIGTGKKITLECSQTMGHDKMYWYQQDPGMELHLIHYSYGVNSTEKGDLSSESTVSRIRTEHFPLTLESARPSHTSQYLCASSESGTGEAFFGQGTRLTVV.

The rearrangement joins TRBV27 to TRBJ1-2, with a tentative D call TRBD1 (6 bases). The CDR3 contains 17 residues. With 5 bases removed from V and 6 bases from J, the gap between germline ends came to 25 bases. Germline CDR1 and CDR2: MNHEY and SMNVEV (reference sequence). CDR3 in DNA: TGTGCCAGCAGTCAAGACGGGGGCCAAAATCCCTACCATGGCTACACCTTC. Translating it yields CASSQDGGQNPYHGYTF.

This clonotype was seen a few times. The rearrangement links TRBV9 to TRBJ2-3; 9 bases align to TRBD2. V gave up 3 bases and J gave up 1 base; unmatched junction bases: 6. The germline V gene encodes CDR1 SGDLS and CDR2 YYNGEE. This CDR3 is 16 amino acids long. CDR3 residues: CASSATIAGGTDTQYF. The CDR3 nucleotides read TGTGCCAGCAGCGCCACTATAGCGGGGGGCACAGATACGCAGTATTTT.

The rearrangement uses TRBV27 and TRBJ2-7, with 9 positions matching TRBD1. The CDR3 runs 18 residues. V lost 5 bases and J lost 6; bases outside the gene matches: 20. From germline, CDR1 is MNHEY and CDR2 SMNVEV (reference sequence). The CDR3 sequence is CASSHHTFEGQGLSEQYF. The CDR3 nucleotides read TGTGCCAGCAGTCACCATACCTTTGAGGGACAGGGATTAAGCGAGCAGTACTTC.

The V call is TRBV30, the J call TRBJ1-1; D unclear. Trimming stripped 5 bases from V and 1 base from J, with 2 bases between. From germline, CDR1 is GTSNPN and CDR2 SVGIG (reference sequence). This CDR3 has 10 residues. This CDR3 reads CAWGNTEAFF. The CDR3 DNA is TGTGCCTGGGGGAACACTGAAGCTTTCTTT.

The CDR3 sequence is CASSPLDHEQFF. The DNA of the CDR3 is TGTGCCAGCAGCCCCCTAGACCATGAGCAGTTCTTC. The V and J genes are TRBV3-1 and TRBJ2-1; unclear D gene. The germline gives CDR1 LGHDT, CDR2 YNNKEL (reference sequence). V was clipped by 4 bases and J by 8 bases, with 9 bases between them. The CDR3 has 12 residues.

The CDR3 reads CASSHRTSGVADTQYF. The CDR3 DNA is TGTGCCAGCAGCCATAGGACTAGCGGGGTGGCAGATACGCAGTATTTT. This sequence joins TRBV3-1 and TRBJ2-3, with 12 bases lining up with TRBD2. V was clipped by 3 bases and J by 4 bases; unmatched bases: 5. This CDR3 has 16 amino acids. The V gene's germline CDR1 is LGHDT and CDR2 YNNKEL (reference sequence).

This clonotype was seen only a few times. The rearrangement joins TRBV7-2 to TRBJ1-2, with no clear D. CDR3 length: 16 amino acids. The ends were cut back, 4 bases at V and 0 bases at J, with 15 bases in the middle. Germline assignment: CDR1 SGHTA and CDR2 FQGNSA. The DNA of the CDR3 is TGTGCCAGCAGCTCGGCTGGAGGATGGACTAACTATGGCTACACCTTC. It yields the protein CASSSAGGWTNYGYTF.

The rearrangement uses TRBV6-6 and TRBJ2-5; TRBD2 aligns across 14 bases. After removal of 2 bases from V and 1 base from J, the junction contained 3 bases not matched to a gene. This CDR3 has 17 residues. The germline V gene has CDR1 MNHNY and CDR2 SVGAGI (reference sequence). This CDR3 reads CASSYGTSGGSQETQYF. The CDR3 bases are TGTGCCAGCAGTTACGGGACTAGCGGGGGCTCCCAAGAGACCCAGTACTTC.

The V and J genes are TRBV10-3 and TRBJ2-2; TRBD2 matches 7 bases. The CDR3 runs to 16 residues. The V and J ends lost 8 bases and 2 bases, in that order; junction bases with no gene match: 11. CDR1 and CDR2 (germline): ENHRY, SYGVKD. The CDR3 DNA reads TGTGCCATCGGGACCGGGGGGTTGAGTAACACCGGGGAGCTGTTTTTT. It is translated as CAIGTGGLSNTGELFF.

This clonotype has more than one count but fewer than ten. V gene TRBV10-2 combines with J gene TRBJ1-6, with TRBD1 matching over 10 bases. There are 15 residues in the CDR3. The V and J ends lost 5 bases and 8 bases, in that order; junction bases with no gene match: 6. Germline CDR1 reads WSHSY; CDR2 reads SAAADI. The CDR3 region is CASSPGQGLDSPLHF. The DNA for the CDR3 is TGCGCCAGCAGTCCGGGACAGGGGTTGGATTCACCCCTCCACTTT.

This clonotype was picked up a small number of times. This chain joins TRBV20-1 and TRBJ2-7, with D perhaps matching TRBD2 (5 bases). Germline-derived CDR1 and CDR2 are DFQATT and SNEGSKA (reference sequence). The CDR3 covers 11 residues. For the CDR3, the DNA is TGCACCACGGGAAGCTCCTACGAGCAGTACTTC. The encoded protein is CTTGSSYEQYF.

Comment on this clonotype: A much larger clonotype is one base distant, so this may be a read error. The rearrangement joins TRBV4-1 to TRBJ2-1; possibly TRBD1 for D (5 bases). The CDR3 has 15 residues. Germline CDR1 is MGHRA and CDR2 is YSYEKL. Deletions cut 4 bases from V and 6 bases from J, with 16 bases between. Here the CDR3 DNA reads TGCGCCAGCAGCCCGTCAGGGATTAAGGGCAATGAGCAGTTCTTC. It yields the protein CASSPSGIKGNEQFF.

This clonotype turned up a few times. The rearrangement joins TRBV28 to TRBJ2-6; D not resolved. The CDR3 is 16 amino acids. The V gene lost 3 bases and the J gene lost 0 bases, with 9 bases spanning the gap. In germline, CDR1 is MDHEN, CDR2 SYDVKM. The CDR3 here is CASSFGQSSGANVLTF. The CDR3 coding sequence is TGTGCCAGCAGTTTTGGGCAGAGCTCTGGGGCCAACGTCCTGACTTTC. Using reference TRBV28 and TRBJ2-6 for the parts outside the CDR3, the full variable domain is DVKVTQSSRYLVKRTGEKVFLECVQDMDHENMFWYRQDPGLGLRLIYFSYDVKMKEKGDIPEGYSVSREKKERFSLILESASTNQTSMYLCASSFGQSSGANVLTFGAGSRLTVL.

Here the CDR3 DNA reads TGTGCCAGCACCGCCGACAGGGGAGGGACCGGGGAGCTGTTTTTT. This codes for CASTADRGGTGELFF. This rearrangement joins TRBV2 to TRBJ2-2, with D possibly being TRBD1 (8 bases). The CDR3 consists of 15 residues. With 7 bases removed from V and 5 bases from J, the gap between germline ends came to 17 bases. Germline CDR1 is SNHLY and CDR2 is FYNNEI.

In this sample, this clonotype turned up a few times. This chain links TRBV7-9 with TRBJ1-4, with a possible D match to TRBD1 (5 bases). The CDR3 sequence is 16 residues long. Trimming left V 4 bases short and J 7 bases short, with 19 bases between. Germline V gene data show CDR1 as SEHNR and CDR2 as FQNEAQ (reference sequence). The CDR3 here is CASSSGTGDSGEKLFF. The CDR3 coding sequence is TGTGCCAGCAGCTCCGGGACGGGGGATAGCGGTGAAAAACTGTTTTTT.

This clonotype was seen only a few times. The V and J genes are TRBV20-1 and TRBJ2-7; D is perhaps TRBD2 (5 bases). Germline V CDR1 and CDR2: DFQATT, SNEGSKA (reference sequence). Trimming pared 7 bases from V and 0 bases from J, leaving 13 bases between. This CDR3 contains 13 residues. The CDR3 region is CSGTDLSSYEQYF. CDR3 sequence (DNA): TGCAGTGGGACGGACTTGAGCTCCTACGAGCAGTACTTC.

In this sample, this clonotype turned up a few times. V is TRBV11-2 and J is TRBJ2-1; D not certain. The CDR3 length is 14 residues. V dropped 2 bases and J dropped 3 bases, with 8 bases sitting between them. CDR1 SGHAT and CDR2 FQNNGV come from the germline V gene. The DNA of the CDR3 is TGTGCCAGCAGCTTATCAGCTTACTACAATGAGCAGTTCTTC. Translation gives CASSLSAYYNEQFF.